The 17 T cell receptor beta chains in this list originate from one sample, sequenced in a study of T-cell memory formation after mild COVID-19. One entry per CDR3 protein results from TCRdb running MiXCR on the 5' RACE reads. In the table there are roughly 250,000 distinct CDR3 sequences, 16% of which are singletons. Source material: PBMCs or a T cell subset sorted from them (not recorded which). The receptors were sampled from a young man who had mild COVID-19 (a few samples of this study predate the infection). Cell type and time point are not known.

This clonotype was counted a few times. V usage is TRBV6-2 or TRBV6-3 and J usage is TRBJ1-5; tentatively, D is TRBD1 (5 bases). Germline assignment: CDR1 MNHEY and CDR2 SVGEGT. Trimming pared 7 bases from V and 4 bases from J, leaving 17 bases between. This CDR3 spans 15 amino acids. The CDR3 loop is CASKSAGQPNQPQHF. CDR3 DNA sequence: TGTGCCAGCAAATCAGCGGGGCAACCTAATCAGCCCCAGCATTTT.

This sequence joins TRBV7-9 and TRBJ1-2, with D tentatively TRBD1 (6 bases). Trimming stripped 3 bases from V and 8 bases from J, with 16 bases between. CDR1 and CDR2 (germline): SEHNR, FQNEAQ (reference sequence). The CDR3 covers 14 residues. CDR3 loop: CASSFGGGREGYTF. In DNA, the CDR3 is TGTGCCAGCAGCTTTGGGGGGGGCCGTGAGGGCTACACCTTC.

J is TRBJ2-7 and V is TRBV5-1, with D perhaps TRBD1 or TRBD2 (6 bases each). This CDR3 is 15 amino acids long. Germline CDR1 is SGHRS and CDR2 is YFSETQ. Trimming took 4 bases from V and 3 from J, leaving 17 bases between them. In nucleotides, the CDR3 is TGCGCCAGCAGCGCGGGACAAGGGGTCGGCTACGAGCAGTACGTC. Translating it yields CASSAGQGVGYEQYV.

This clonotype was observed a handful of times. V usage is TRBV12-3 or TRBV12-4 and J usage is TRBJ1-5; D is unresolved. The CDR3 is made up of 15 amino acids. V was trimmed by 7 bases and J by 0 bases, leaving 13 bases between them. CDR3: CASTFGRASNQPQHF. In DNA, the CDR3 is TGTGCCAGCACCTTCGGTCGCGCTAGCAATCAGCCCCAGCATTTT.

A few counts support this clonotype. The rearrangement uses TRBV7-8 and TRBJ1-1; D is unclear. The germline V gene encodes CDR1 SGHVS and CDR2 FQNEAQ. This CDR3 is built from 16 residues. V gave up 0 bases and J gave up 1 base, with 12 bases separating them. The CDR3 sequence: CASSLARVLSNTEAFF. The CDR3 DNA reads TGTGCCAGCAGCTTAGCGCGCGTTTTATCGAACACTGAAGCTTTCTTT.

This clonotype was seen more than once but under ten times. The chain combines TRBV20-1 with TRBJ2-3, with 9 positions matching TRBD2. CDR3 length: 14 amino acids. The junction had 9 bases not matched to a gene; V was cut back by 6 bases and J by 5 bases. Germline values: CDR1 DFQATT, CDR2 SNEGSKA (reference sequence). The CDR3 DNA follows: TGCAGTGCCCATCGAGCGGGGGGCGGAGATACGCAGTATTTT. It is translated as CSAHRAGGGDTQYF.

The gene calls are TRBV18 and TRBJ2-6; tentatively, D is TRBD1 (6 bases). Germline lookup yields CDR1 KGHSH and CDR2 LQKENI. The length of the CDR3 is 16 residues. Deletions cut 3 bases from V and 5 bases from J, with 14 bases between. CDR3 in amino acids: CASSPQQGRRANVLTF. CDR3 bases: TGTGCCAGCTCACCGCAACAGGGAAGGCGGGCCAACGTCCTGACTTTC.

The rearrangement uses TRBV4-3 and TRBJ2-1; 7 bases fit TRBD1. CDR1 and CDR2 from the germline V gene are LGHNA and YSLEER. This CDR3 spans 16 amino acids. J gave up 2 bases and V 1 base, and 5 bases lay outside the gene matches. CDR3 sequence reads: CASSQGDGTAYNEQFF. The CDR3 nucleotides read TGCGCCAGCAGCCAAGGTGACGGGACAGCCTACAATGAGCAGTTCTTC.

This rearrangement joins TRBV6-5 to TRBJ2-7; perhaps TRBD1 as D (6 bases). Germline V gene sequence: CDR1 MNHEY, CDR2 SVGAGI. There are 13 residues in the CDR3. Trimming took off 8 bases at V and 0 bases at J, with 11 bases between the two ends. In DNA, the CDR3 is TGTGCCAGCGCGCAGGGGATCTCCTACGAGCAGTACGTC. It yields the protein CASAQGISYEQYV.

V and J are TRBV12-3 or TRBV12-4 and TRBJ1-1; TRBD1 might be the D (5 bases). The CDR3 is made up of 14 amino acids. With 5 bases removed from V and 3 bases from J, the gap between germline ends came to 13 bases. The chain's CDR3 is CASSRGQEDTEAFF. Here the CDR3 DNA reads TGTGCCAGCAGTCGGGGCCAAGAGGACACTGAAGCTTTCTTT.

A few counts support this clonotype. The chain recombines TRBV7-2 with TRBJ2-3, with 10 bases that match TRBD1. From germline, CDR1 is SGHTA and CDR2 FQGNSA. This CDR3 is 16 amino acids long. The junction had 11 bases not matched to a gene; V was cut back by 6 bases and J by 5 bases. The CDR3, as DNA: TGTGCCAGCAGACATGGGACAGGGGCAGCCAGAGATACGCAGTATTTT. Amino acid sequence: CASRHGTGAARDTQYF.

This rearrangement joins TRBV4-1 to TRBJ2-2, with 8 bases that match TRBD1. The CDR3 is made up of 14 amino acids. The germline gives CDR1 MGHRA, CDR2 YSYEKL. V shed 3 bases, J shed 9 bases, and the junction held 6 bases outside the gene matches. The CDR3 loop is CASSQPGGPRELFF. CDR3 nucleotide sequence: TGCGCCAGCAGCCAGCCAGGGGGCCCAAGGGAGCTGTTTTTT.

As DNA, the CDR3 is TGTGCCAGTAGTATAAGTTGGGCCGGGACTTTAGAGACCCAGTACTTC. Its translation: CASSISWAGTLETQYF. V and J are TRBV19 and TRBJ2-5; D is perhaps TRBD2 (6 bases). The CDR3 has 16 amino acids. CDR1 is LNHDA, CDR2 SQIVND, per germline (reference sequence). V was shortened by 2 bases and J by 4 bases, with 17 bases between the two germline ends.

This rearrangement joins TRBV28 to TRBJ2-7, with 9 bases that match TRBD1. V was clipped by 4 bases and J by 2 bases; unmatched bases: 6. Germline CDR1 and CDR2: MDHEN and SYDVKM. The CDR3 totals 15 residues. CDR3 nucleotides: TGTGCCAGCAGTTCTCCGGGACAGGGACCCTACGAGCAGTACGTC. Its protein is CASSSPGQGPYEQYV.

The gene calls are TRBV7-9 and TRBJ2-5; a possible D gene is TRBD1 (6 bases). Germline assignment: CDR1 SEHNR and CDR2 FQNEAQ (reference sequence). The CDR3 loop spans 13 amino acids. V shed 1 base and J shed 6 bases, with 9 bases lying between them. CDR3 sequence reads: CASSLGGGKTQYF. DNA for the CDR3: TGTGCCAGCAGCTTAGGAGGGGGAAAGACCCAGTACTTC.

V is TRBV6-1 and J is TRBJ1-5; no definite D call. V lost 2 bases and J 0 bases, leaving 8 bases between the germline ends. CDR1 is MNHNS, CDR2 SASEGT, per germline. The CDR3 runs 15 residues. CDR3 sequence (DNA): TGTGCCAGCAGTGAAAGGTTTTATAGCAATCAGCCCCAGCATTTT. It codes for CASSERFYSNQPQHF.

This clonotype was counted a few times. The rearrangement joins TRBV11-2 to TRBJ2-4, with a possible D match to TRBD1 (7 bases). The germline V gene encodes CDR1 SGHAT and CDR2 FQNNGV. There are 17 residues in the CDR3. V dropped 6 bases and J dropped 0 bases, with 18 bases sitting between them. The CDR3 protein is CASRSPRQGLAKNIQYF. In DNA form, the CDR3 reads TGTGCCAGCAGATCACCCCGACAGGGACTAGCCAAAAACATTCAGTACTTC.